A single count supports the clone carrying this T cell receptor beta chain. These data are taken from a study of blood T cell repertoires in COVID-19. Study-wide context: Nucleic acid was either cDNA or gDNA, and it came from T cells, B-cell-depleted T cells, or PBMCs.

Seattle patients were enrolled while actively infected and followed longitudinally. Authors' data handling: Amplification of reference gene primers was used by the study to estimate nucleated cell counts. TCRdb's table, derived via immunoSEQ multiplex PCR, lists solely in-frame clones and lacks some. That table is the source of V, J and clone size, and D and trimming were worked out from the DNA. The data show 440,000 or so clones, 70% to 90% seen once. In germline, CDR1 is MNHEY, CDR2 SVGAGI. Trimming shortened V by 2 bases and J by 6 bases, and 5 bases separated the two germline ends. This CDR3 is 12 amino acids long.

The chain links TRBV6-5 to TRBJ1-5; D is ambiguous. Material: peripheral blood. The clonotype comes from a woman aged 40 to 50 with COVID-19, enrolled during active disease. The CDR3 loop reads CASSYLGQPQHF. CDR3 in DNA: TGTGCCAGCAGTTACCTAGGTCAGCCCCAGCATTTT.